One and the same sample provided the 20 T cell receptor beta chains below, sequenced in a study of multiple sclerosis patients with progressive multifocal leukoencephalopathy. Time point meaning: five to six months of natalizumab therapy. Clones were read by immunoSEQ multiplex PCR, and TCRdb kept only the in-frame ones, dropping some. Altogether around 30,000 clones are present, around 92% being singletons, with the ten largest covering around 1.5%. The sample consisted of PBMCs, taken from a patient treated with natalizumab. The receptors shown here come from a human donor with multiple sclerosis.

This sequence joins TRBV30 and TRBJ1-5; no firm D call. This CDR3 spans 16 amino acids. V lost 5 bases to trimming and J lost 2 bases, with 19 bases between them. Germline V gene sequence: CDR1 GTSNPN, CDR2 SVGIG (reference sequence). The CDR3 is CAWVGKGSPRNQPQHF. Here the CDR3 DNA reads TGTGCCTGGGTGGGTAAGGGTTCGCCCCGCAATCAGCCCCAGCATTTT.

The J gene is TRBJ1-1, the V gene TRBV4-3, with D unclear. The CDR3 has 13 residues. Trimming took off 4 bases at V and 1 base at J, with 7 bases between the two ends. From germline, CDR1 is LGHNA and CDR2 YSLEER. This chain's CDR3 is CASSPQPNTEAFF. In nucleotides, the CDR3 is TGCGCCAGCAGCCCCCAGCCGAACACTGAAGCTTTCTTT.

This clone was observed a few times. The chain carries TRBV4-1 and TRBJ1-1; D is unclear. This CDR3 comprises 15 residues. The germline V gene has CDR1 MGHRA and CDR2 YSYEKL. V lost 2 bases and J 1 base, leaving 11 bases between the germline ends. The DNA of the CDR3 is TGCGCCAGCAGCCAACCGACGGGATCGAACACTGAAGCTTTCTTT. Translation: CASSQPTGSNTEAFF.

The V gene is TRBV4-3, the J gene TRBJ2-2; 10 bases match TRBD2. Germline CDR1 reads LGHNA; CDR2 reads YSLEER. This CDR3 region has 16 residues. Trimming removed 0 bases from V and 5 bases from J; junction bases left unmatched: 3. The CDR3 nucleotides read TGCGCCAGCAGCCAAGATCTAGCGGGAGCTACCGGGGAGCTGTTTTTT. Its translation is CASSQDLAGATGELFF.

A remark on this clone: The junction differs from germline at one of its ends, possibly a read error. V gene TRBV4-1 combines with J gene TRBJ2-2; 12 bases align to TRBD2. The CDR3 covers 15 residues. CDR1 MGHRA and CDR2 YSYEKL come from the germline V gene. CDR3 residues: CASSRLAGDTGELFF. The CDR3 DNA is TGTGCCAGCAGCCGACTAGCGGGAGACACCGGGGAGCTGTTTTTT.

The CDR3 loop reads CASGAGLNTEAFF. CDR3 in DNA: TGTGCTAGTGGTGCAGGGTTGAACACTGAAGCTTTCTTT. This chain links TRBV12-5 with TRBJ1-1, with D possibly TRBD1 on 5 matching bases. The CDR3 has 13 amino acids. Trimming pared 5 bases from V and 0 bases from J, leaving 7 bases between. CDR1 is LGHNT and CDR2 is FRNRAP in the germline V gene. The complete variable domain, with remaining parts taken from reference TRBV12-5 and TRBJ1-1, reads DARVTQTPRHKVTEMGQEVTMRCQPILGHNTVFWYRQTMMQGLELLAYFRNRAPLDDSGMPKDRFSAEMPDATLATLKIQPSEPRDSAVYFCASGAGLNTEAFFGQGTRLTVV.

The CDR3 region has the DNA TGCAGCGTTGTTGAACAGAGGGCGAACACTGAAGCTTTCTTT. This codes for CSVVEQRANTEAFF. The chain has TRBV29-1 and TRBJ1-1; D unclear. The germline V gene has CDR1 SQVTM and CDR2 ANQGSEA. The V end was cut by 4 bases, the J end by 1 base, with 13 bases between. The CDR3 runs 14 residues.

The rearrangement uses TRBV6-5 and TRBJ1-2, with TRBD1 as a possible D gene (5 bases). Germline V gene lookup returns CDR1 MNHEY and CDR2 SVGAGI. The CDR3 covers 14 residues. V was pared by 6 bases and J by 1 base, with 12 bases between. The CDR3 sequence: CASRAWGSNYGYTF. The CDR3 nucleotides are TGTGCCAGCAGGGCCTGGGGGAGTAACTATGGCTACACCTTC.

The chain has TRBV19 and TRBJ2-7; 7 positions agree with TRBD1. The CDR3 spans 17 residues. V was clipped by 6 bases and J by 0 bases; unmatched bases: 14. Germline V gene lookup returns CDR1 LNHDA and CDR2 SQIVND (reference sequence). The CDR3 is CASSQPRSDRYSYEQYF. In DNA, the CDR3 is TGTGCCAGTAGCCAACCCCGATCGGACAGGTACTCCTACGAGCAGTACTTC.

The chain has TRBV19 and TRBJ1-1, with TRBD1 matching 7 bases. This CDR3 comprises 15 residues. Germline CDR1 is LNHDA and CDR2 is SQIVND (reference sequence). Trimming took 2 bases from V and 5 from J; bases not matched to a gene: 8. CDR3 loop: CASSILLQGGTEAFF. In DNA, the CDR3 is TGTGCCAGTAGTATACTTCTCCAGGGGGGTACTGAAGCTTTCTTT.

The chain couples TRBV30 to TRBJ1-2; D call uncertain. The germline V gene has CDR1 GTSNPN and CDR2 SVGIG (reference sequence). V was pared by 0 bases and J by 0 bases, with 8 bases between. This CDR3 contains 14 residues. The CDR3 DNA follows: TGTGCCTGGAGTGTCGGGGTGCCTAACTATGGCTACACCTTC. Protein sequence: CAWSVGVPNYGYTF.

The chain has TRBV7-2 and TRBJ1-1, with D perhaps matching TRBD1 (6 bases). The germline V gene has CDR1 SGHTA and CDR2 FQGNSA. V was trimmed by 2 bases and J by 4 bases, leaving 8 bases between them. The CDR3 sequence is 13 residues long. In DNA, the CDR3 is TGTGCCAGCAGCTTAATAGGGGGCACTGAAGCTTTCTTT. Amino acids: CASSLIGGTEAFF. Using reference TRBV7-2 and TRBJ1-1 for the parts outside the CDR3, the full variable domain is GAGVSQSPSNKVTEKGKDVELRCDPISGHTALYWYRQSLGQGLEFLIYFQGNSAPDKSGLPSDRFSAERTGGSVSTLTIQRTQQEDSAVYLCASSLIGGTEAFFGQGTRLTVV.

The V gene is TRBV6-5, the J gene TRBJ1-1; D may be TRBD1 (5 bases). Between the trimmed V and J ends, which lost 4 bases and 3 bases, there was a span of 15 bases. CDR3 length: 15 amino acids. Per germline, CDR1 MNHEY and CDR2 SVGAGI. CDR3 bases: TGTGCCAGCAGTTCTTCCGGTCCGGGACACACTGAAGCTTTCTTT. It specifies CASSSSGPGHTEAFF.

This chain connects TRBV6-1 to TRBJ1-1; D gene ambiguous. Per the germline V gene, CDR1 is MNHNS and CDR2 is SASEGT. The ends were cut back, 1 base at V and 6 bases at J, with 9 bases in the middle. The CDR3 covers 13 residues. The CDR3 DNA reads as TGTGCCAGCAGTGAAGGGGTCCTTTCTGAAGCTTTCTTT. Translation: CASSEGVLSEAFF.

This clone was observed once. The chain is built from TRBV4-3 and TRBJ2-5; 11 nucleotides agree with TRBD1. The last part of the DNA fits TRBJ2-7 better; the J call may be wrong. The germline V gene encodes CDR1 LGHNA and CDR2 YSLEER. The CDR3 sequence is 18 residues long. DNA for the CDR3: TGCGCCAGCAGCCAAGACGCCTCCGGGACAGGGGGACCCTACGAGCAGTACTTC. Encoded protein: CASSQDASGTGGPYEQYF.

The chain is built from TRBV18 and TRBJ1-6, with TRBD1 matching 7 bases. In germline, CDR1 is KGHSH, CDR2 LQKENI. The CDR3 length is 16 residues. J lost 4 bases, V lost 4 bases, and 7 bases had no gene match. The CDR3 loop is CASSLQGQLYNSPLHF. CDR3 DNA: TGTGCCAGCTCACTCCAGGGACAGCTTTATAATTCACCCCTCCACTTT.

The CDR3 DNA reads TGTGCCGGAGGCAATGAGCAGTTCTTC. Protein sequence: CAGGNEQFF. This chain links TRBV6-1 with TRBJ2-1, with D possibly TRBD2 on 5 matching bases. Germline V lookup: CDR1 MNHNS, CDR2 SASEGT. This CDR3 contains 9 residues. The V and J ends lost 11 bases and 6 bases respectively, with 5 bases between them.

This chain connects TRBV20-1 to TRBJ1-2, with TRBD1 matching 7 bases. CDR1 is DFQATT and CDR2 is SNEGSKA in the germline V gene (reference sequence). The CDR3 sequence is 11 residues long. The trim removed 5 bases at V and 8 bases at J, leaving 5 bases unmatched. As DNA, the CDR3 is TGCAGTGCTCGACAGGGCCCCGGCTACACCTTC. Protein sequence: CSARQGPGYTF.

The chain combines TRBV27 with TRBJ2-1; TRBD1 is a possible D gene (6 bases). The V gene lost 3 bases and the J gene lost 3 bases, with 12 bases spanning the gap. Germline CDR1 reads MNHEY; CDR2 reads SMNVEV (reference sequence). The CDR3 consists of 15 residues. This CDR3 is CASSFAGALYNEQFF. The CDR3, as DNA: TGTGCCAGCAGTTTCGCAGGGGCCCTCTACAATGAGCAGTTCTTC.

The J gene is TRBJ2-1, the V gene TRBV5-4; D is ambiguous. Trimming stripped 1 base from V and 7 bases from J, with 9 bases between. Per the germline V gene, CDR1 is SGHNT and CDR2 is YYREEE (reference sequence). The CDR3 is 13 amino acids. CDR3 bases: TGTGCCAGCAGCTTGCGCGAAGCGAATGAGCAGTTCTTC. Its protein is CASSLREANEQFF.